These 25 T cell receptor beta chains share one sample of origin, sequenced in a study of shared clonotypes between healthy human individuals. Clones were read by immunoSEQ multiplex PCR, and TCRdb kept only the in-frame ones, dropping some. The sample records about 2 million clones, around 96% being singletons. The naive CD8 population came from CD45RO-negative cells selected for CCR7, without terminally differentiated effector memory CD45RA+ cells. The specimen was naive CD8+ T cells sorted from blood. Receptors were obtained from a young man in good health.

This chain links TRBV18 with TRBJ2-2, with a weak D call TRBD2 (6 bases). V was clipped by 0 bases and J by 6 bases, with 11 bases between them. The CDR3 sequence is 15 residues long. Germline values: CDR1 KGHSH, CDR2 LQKENI. The CDR3 protein is CASSPPVAGSGELFF. CDR3 coding DNA: TGTGCCAGCTCACCACCGGTTGCGGGGTCCGGGGAGCTGTTTTTT.

The chain is built from TRBV4-1 and TRBJ1-2; 9 bases fit TRBD1. Looked up from germline, CDR1 is MGHRA and CDR2 is YSYEKL. Trimming at V came to 0 bases and at J to 6 bases, leaving 11 bases not matched to a gene. The CDR3 extends over 17 amino acids. CDR3 in amino acids: CASSQDMDRGNKDGYTF. For the CDR3, the DNA is TGCGCCAGCAGCCAAGACATGGACAGGGGAAATAAAGATGGCTACACCTTC.

This clone has a single count. The rearrangement uses TRBV4-2 and TRBJ1-5; D not resolved. The CDR3 runs to 15 residues. V lost 0 bases and J 3 bases, leaving 9 bases between the germline ends. Germline CDR1 and CDR2: LGHNA and YNFKEQ. CDR3 sequence: CASSQDRQVNQPQHF. The CDR3 DNA reads TGTGCCAGCAGCCAAGATAGGCAGGTCAATCAGCCCCAGCATTTT.

The V gene is TRBV7-8, the J gene TRBJ2-2; 16 bases are a match to TRBD2. The CDR3 covers 16 residues. The V gene's germline CDR1 is SGHVS and CDR2 FQNEAQ. V was pared by 6 bases and J by 5 bases, with 3 bases of the junction left unmatched. DNA for the CDR3: TGTGCCAGCAGTTCGGGACTAGCGGGGGGGACCGGGGAGCTGTTTTTT. The encoded protein is CASSSGLAGGTGELFF.

The V call is TRBV15, the J call TRBJ1-1; TRBD1 agrees at 8 bases. Trimming at V came to 8 bases and at J to 1 base, leaving 3 bases not matched to a gene. Germline loops: CDR1 LNHNV, CDR2 YYDKDF (reference sequence). This CDR3 has 13 residues. The CDR3 spells CATDQGANTEAFF. The CDR3 DNA reads TGTGCCACCGATCAGGGGGCGAACACTGAAGCTTTCTTT.

V usage is TRBV30 and J usage is TRBJ2-3; TRBD2 matches at 9 bases. The CDR3 is 14 amino acids. V was pared by 0 bases and J by 6 bases, with 4 bases of the junction left unmatched. Germline CDR1 reads GTSNPN; CDR2 reads SVGIG (reference sequence). CDR3 nucleotide sequence: TGTGCCTGGAGTGTAATAGCGGGAGCGGATACGCAGTATTTT. It is translated as CAWSVIAGADTQYF.

The chain is built from TRBV27 and TRBJ2-1; the match to TRBD2 covers 10 bases. Unmatched junction bases numbered 8, after V lost 7 bases and J lost 2 bases. Germline lookup yields CDR1 MNHEY and CDR2 SMNVEV (reference sequence). The CDR3 is made up of 16 amino acids. The CDR3 protein is CASTPGSGGAYNEQFF. In DNA, the CDR3 is TGTGCCAGCACCCCGGGCAGCGGGGGGGCCTACAATGAGCAGTTCTTC.

V is TRBV11-3 and J is TRBJ2-1; 7 nucleotides align to TRBD1. Unmatched junction bases numbered 10, after V lost 1 base and J lost 7 bases. From germline, CDR1 is SGHNT and CDR2 YENEEA. The CDR3 has 16 residues. CDR3: CASSLGAGGYGNEQFF. Written as DNA, the CDR3 is TGTGCCAGCAGCTTAGGGGCAGGGGGTTATGGGAATGAGCAGTTCTTC.

The rearrangement joins TRBV11-2 to TRBJ2-5; a weak D match, TRBD1 (6 bases). Germline loops: CDR1 SGHAT, CDR2 FQNNGV. The V and J ends lost 0 bases and 5 bases respectively, with 13 bases between them. The CDR3 totals 15 residues. The CDR3 nucleotides are TGTGCCAGCAGCTTAGATAACAGGGCCAGGGAGACCCAGTACTTC. Translating it yields CASSLDNRARETQYF. Looking up the rest from reference TRBV11-2 and TRBJ2-5 gives the full variable domain: EAGVAQSPRYKIIEKRQSVAFWCNPISGHATLYWYQQILGQGPKLLIQFQNNGVVDDSQLPKDRFSAERLKGVDSTLKIQPAKLEDSAVYLCASSLDNRARETQYFGPGTRLLVL.

This clone was picked up a small number of times. The chain has TRBV7-9 and TRBJ2-5, with D perhaps being TRBD1 or TRBD2 (5 bases each). V lost 5 bases to trimming and J lost 4 bases, with 14 bases between them. The CDR3 extends over 14 amino acids. Germline values: CDR1 SEHNR, CDR2 FQNEAQ (reference sequence). CDR3 in DNA: TGTGCCAGCAGCAAAATCGGGGCCGGAGAGACCCAGTACTTC. Translated: CASSKIGAGETQYF.

The CDR3 DNA is TGTGCCAGCTCACCCGACAGAACAGAGACCCAGTACTTC. This translates into CASSPDRTETQYF. The chain is built from TRBV18 and TRBJ2-5; possible D gene TRBD1, 5 bases. There are 13 residues in the CDR3. Germline CDR1 reads KGHSH; CDR2 reads LQKENI. Trimming pared 3 bases from V and 4 bases from J, leaving 9 bases between.

The chain employs TRBV15 and TRBJ2-5, with D unresolved. Germline V gene lookup returns CDR1 LNHNV and CDR2 YYDKDF (reference sequence). The CDR3 extends over 15 amino acids. V was pared by 0 bases and J by 2 bases, with 10 bases between. The CDR3 nucleotides are TGTGCCACCAGCAGAGAGGGCTTTAGACAAGAGACCCAGTACTTC. This sequence encodes CATSREGFRQETQYF.

This clone was counted once. Other DNA sequences of this sample code for an identical CDR3. The chain couples TRBV6-5 to TRBJ1-1, with TRBD1 identical over 9 bases. Germline trimming cut 4 bases from V and 8 bases from J; bases unmatched to any gene: 5. CDR3 length: 13 residues. Germline V gene data show CDR1 as MNHEY and CDR2 as SVGAGI. The CDR3 reads CASSFGQGPEAFF. The CDR3 DNA is TGTGCCAGCAGTTTTGGACAGGGGCCCGAAGCTTTCTTT.

Comment on this clone: The junction differs from germline at one of its ends, possibly a read error. The gene calls are TRBV14 and TRBJ2-7; perhaps D is TRBD1 or TRBD2 (5 bases each). The CDR3 has 11 amino acids. Germline V gene data show CDR1 as SGHDN and CDR2 as FVKESK. CDR3 coding DNA: TGTGCCAGCAGCCAAGAGGGACGTCTGAACTTC. It yields the protein CASSQEGRLNF.

V gene TRBV19 combines with J gene TRBJ2-4, with D perhaps TRBD2 (5 bases). The CDR3 length is 17 residues. Germline lookup yields CDR1 LNHDA and CDR2 SQIVND (reference sequence). V shed 2 bases and J shed 1 base, with 15 bases lying between them. CDR3 loop: CASSIPPLREAKNIQYF. CDR3 DNA sequence: TGTGCCAGTAGTATACCCCCCTTAAGGGAGGCCAAAAACATTCAGTACTTC.

This clone turned up a few times. This chain uses TRBV6-5 with TRBJ1-2, with 9 bases fitting TRBD1. CDR3 size: 13 residues. V shed 4 bases and J 7 bases; nucleotides not matched to a gene: 4. The germline V gene encodes CDR1 MNHEY and CDR2 SVGAGI. The CDR3 is CASSLGQGTGYTF. In DNA form, the CDR3 reads TGTGCCAGCAGTTTAGGACAGGGGACTGGCTACACCTTC.

The chain couples TRBV19 to TRBJ1-1; D not resolved. Germline V gives CDR1 LNHDA, CDR2 SQIVND (reference sequence). Trimming left V 8 bases short and J 1 base short, with 17 bases between. This CDR3 region has 15 residues. The CDR3 DNA sequence: TGTGCCAGTCAGTATGTATATGTACAGAACACTGAAGCTTTCTTT. Encoded protein: CASQYVYVQNTEAFF.

V is TRBV25-1 and J is TRBJ1-4; a possible D gene is TRBD1 (6 bases). Germline V gene lookup returns CDR1 MGHDK and CDR2 SYGVNS. Between the trimmed V and J ends, which lost 0 bases and 8 bases, there was a span of 13 bases. This CDR3 has 15 residues. The CDR3, as DNA: TGTGCCAGCAGTGAATACGGGGGCGTCGGAGAAAAACTGTTTTTT. Protein product: CASSEYGGVGEKLFF.

This clone was detected once. The chain couples TRBV4-1 to TRBJ1-3, with 7 bases lining up with TRBD1. From germline, CDR1 is MGHRA and CDR2 YSYEKL. This CDR3 comprises 16 residues. Losses at the gene ends were 6 bases for V and 4 bases for J; bases not matched to a gene: 12. CDR3 bases: TGCGCCAGCAGTCTATCCCCCGGGACAGCCGGAAACACCATATATTTT. Its protein product is CASSLSPGTAGNTIYF.

As regards this clone: Given the absence of the conserved phenylalanine or tryptophan at the CDR3 end, a read error is likely. No DNA is shown, since the ends of the CDR3 on it are uncertain; the CDR3 is the one TCRdb lists. This rearrangement joins TRBV19 to TRBJ2-7; the D call in the table, TRBD1, was not verified against the DNA. Germline V gene lookup returns CDR1 LNHDA and CDR2 SQIVND (reference sequence). The CDR3 is 9 amino acids long, termini counted. The CDR3 region is CASRPYRRT.

This chain links TRBV5-6 with TRBJ1-1; 7 bases are shared with TRBD1. V gave up 3 bases and J gave up 0 bases; unmatched junction bases: 8. CDR3 length equals 16 residues. Germline loops: CDR1 SGHDT, CDR2 YYEEEE. The CDR3 reads CASSYDRVAMNTEAFF. The CDR3 DNA follows: TGTGCCAGCAGCTACGACAGGGTGGCCATGAACACTGAAGCTTTCTTT.

This clone has just a few counts. The sample carries other DNA sequences with the same CDR3. The genes are TRBV30 and TRBJ1-5, with D possibly matching TRBD1 (5 bases). Germline V gene sequence: CDR1 GTSNPN, CDR2 SVGIG (reference sequence). The CDR3 is 14 amino acids. V gave up 5 bases and J gave up 0 bases, with 11 bases separating them. The CDR3 spells CAWGAENSNQPQHF. Here the CDR3 DNA reads TGTGCCTGGGGGGCCGAAAATAGCAATCAGCCCCAGCATTTT.

This chain links TRBV29-1 with TRBJ2-7; TRBD1 matches 10 bases. The CDR3 length is 16 residues. Germline lookup yields CDR1 SQVTM and CDR2 ANQGSEA. J gave up 0 bases and V 0 bases, and 5 bases lay outside the gene matches. Here the CDR3 reads CSVEEVGQGTSYEQYF. The CDR3 DNA follows: TGCAGCGTTGAAGAGGTGGGACAGGGGACCTCCTACGAGCAGTACTTC.

This chain links TRBV5-1 with TRBJ2-5; D remains unclear. Germline loops: CDR1 SGHRS, CDR2 YFSETQ. Deletions cut 4 bases from V and 5 bases from J, with 24 bases between. This CDR3 spans 17 amino acids. The CDR3 coding sequence is TGCGCCAGCAGCCCGGCTGAGACTTTGGGGATATGGGAGACCCAGTACTTC. It yields the protein CASSPAETLGIWETQYF. The whole variable domain, remainder taken from reference TRBV5-1 and TRBJ2-5, is KAGVTQTPRYLIKTRGQQVTLSCSPISGHRSVSWYQQTPGQGLQFLFEYFSETQRNKGNFPGRFSGRQFSNSRSEMNVSTLELGDSALYLCASSPAETLGIWETQYFGPGTRLLVL.

This clone was detected once. The genes are TRBV19 and TRBJ2-1, with 15 bases matching TRBD2. V gave up 3 bases and J gave up 8 bases; unmatched junction bases: 2. This CDR3 contains 15 residues. Germline V gives CDR1 LNHDA, CDR2 SQIVND (reference sequence). The CDR3 nucleotides read TGTGCCAGTAGTATTGGACTAGCGGGAGGGTATGAGCAGTTCTTC. Encoded protein: CASSIGLAGGYEQFF.